Following are 18 T cell receptor beta chains from one sample sequenced in a study of blood T cell repertoires in COVID-19. Method: immunoSEQ multiplex PCR; TCRdb's copy keeps in-frame clones and lacks some. The data hold 150,000 to 200,000 clones, with approximately 90% observed a single time. The sample comprised PBMCs or T cells enriched from blood (not recorded which). These receptors all come from a woman in her 40s in a cohort exposed to, infected with or recovered from COVID-19 (not recorded which).

This clone was found once. The rearrangement joins TRBV9 to TRBJ2-7; a weak D match, TRBD2 (7 bases). Trimming pared 0 bases from V and 3 bases from J, leaving 19 bases between. This CDR3 has 17 residues. CDR1 and CDR2 (germline): SGDLS, YYNGEE. CDR3 sequence (DNA): TGTGCCAGCAGCGTAGCTGAGCGGGGACACCTTCTCTACGAGCAGTACTTC. Translated, it gives CASSVAERGHLLYEQYF.

V and J are TRBV10-3 and TRBJ1-1; the D is unclear. This CDR3 has 8 amino acids. Germline CDR1 reads ENHRY; CDR2 reads SYGVKD. The CDR3 bases are TGTGGAGGCACTGAAGCTTTCTTT. Amino acids: CGGTEAFF.

The rearrangement uses TRBV3-1 (or the pseudogene TRBV3-2) and TRBJ2-7; 9 nucleotides agree with TRBD2. CDR1 and CDR2 from the germline V gene are LGHDT and YNNKEL (reference sequence). J lost 5 bases, V lost 1 base, and 9 bases had no gene match. The CDR3 totals 16 residues. The CDR3 nucleotides are TGTGCCAGCAGCCAAGTAATCCCTAGCGGGACCAACGAGCAGTACTTC. It codes for CASSQVIPSGTNEQYF.

This sequence joins TRBV27 and TRBJ2-7, with 10 bases matching TRBD1. V shed 4 bases and J 7 bases; nucleotides not matched to a gene: 4. Germline V lookup: CDR1 MNHEY, CDR2 SMNVEV (reference sequence). This CDR3 is 13 amino acids long. The CDR3 nucleotides read TGTGCCAGCAGTTCCGGGACAGGGGTTGAGCAGTACTTC. Translated, it gives CASSSGTGVEQYF.

The rearrangement uses TRBV11-2 and TRBJ2-5; D might be TRBD1 (6 bases). Germline CDR1 reads SGHAT; CDR2 reads FQNNGV. The V end lost 5 bases, the J end lost 5 bases, and 12 bases lay between the germline ends. The CDR3 extends over 13 amino acids. The DNA for the CDR3 is TGTGCCAGCAGCACCCGGGACATGGAGACCCAGTACTTC. This translates into CASSTRDMETQYF.

This chain connects TRBV14 to TRBJ2-7, with TRBD1 matching 12 bases. This CDR3 is built from 15 residues. The ends lost 2 bases at V and 5 bases at J; junction bases unmatched: 4. CDR1 is SGHDN and CDR2 is FVKESK in the germline V gene. CDR3 nucleotide sequence: TGTGCCAGCAGCCAAAGGGACAGGGGGCTCGACGAGCAGTACTTC. It encodes CASSQRDRGLDEQYF.

This rearrangement joins TRBV7-8 to TRBJ1-5, with 9 nucleotides matching TRBD1. The ends lost 8 bases at V and 7 bases at J; junction bases unmatched: 6. Germline lookup yields CDR1 SGHVS and CDR2 FQNEAQ. There are 13 residues in the CDR3. The CDR3 spells CASGMDRGQPQHF. The CDR3 DNA is TGTGCCAGCGGTATGGACAGGGGACAGCCCCAGCATTTT.

J is TRBJ1-2 and V is TRBV28; possible D gene TRBD1, 5 bases. The germline V and J ends were trimmed by 2 bases and 3 bases, with 13 bases remaining between them. The CDR3 covers 15 residues. The germline V gene encodes CDR1 MDHEN and CDR2 SYDVKM. This chain's CDR3 is CASSLGGQGHYGYTF. DNA for the CDR3: TGTGCCAGCAGTTTAGGAGGGCAGGGACACTATGGCTACACCTTC.

This clone was picked up one time. The chain combines TRBV4-2 with TRBJ2-3, with TRBD1 matching 8 bases. From germline, CDR1 is LGHNA and CDR2 YNFKEQ. The CDR3 covers 15 residues. The J segment lost 0 bases and the V segment lost 1 base, leaving 0 bases of the junction unmatched. The CDR3 DNA is TGTGCCAGCAGCCAAGGGGACAGGAGCACAGATACGCAGTATTTT. It translates to CASSQGDRSTDTQYF.

The rearrangement links TRBV6-5 to TRBJ1-5; D not resolved. Per the germline V gene, CDR1 is MNHEY and CDR2 is SVGAGI. The CDR3 extends over 12 amino acids. V gave up 7 bases and J gave up 7 bases, with 11 bases separating them. The CDR3 loop is CASTTRGQPQHF. The DNA for the CDR3 is TGTGCCAGCACGACACGGGGACAGCCCCAGCATTTT.

This chain connects TRBV4-3 to TRBJ2-1; D might be TRBD2 (6 bases). The V end lost 0 bases, the J end lost 4 bases, and 13 bases lay between the germline ends. This CDR3 contains 16 residues. Per the germline V gene, CDR1 is LGHNA and CDR2 is YSLEER. The CDR3, as DNA: TGCGCCAGCAGCCAAGATTATTCTAGCGAGTACAATGAGCAGTTCTTC. This gives the protein CASSQDYSSEYNEQFF.

The genes are TRBV12-3 or TRBV12-4 and TRBJ1-2; 10 bases fit TRBD1. V was pared by 7 bases and J by 8 bases, with 7 bases of the junction left unmatched. This CDR3 is built from 13 residues. CDR3 DNA sequence: TGTGCCAGCAATAGACAGGGGGCTCAGGGCTACACCTTC. Its translation is CASNRQGAQGYTF.

V and J are TRBV4-2 and TRBJ1-4; 7 bases fit TRBD1. The germline V gene encodes CDR1 LGHNA and CDR2 YNFKEQ. There are 22 residues in the CDR3. V shed 0 bases, J shed 0 bases, and the junction held 19 bases outside the gene matches. The CDR3 region is CASSQDRLGQAHPGATNEKLFF. The CDR3 DNA reads TGTGCCAGCAGCCAAGATAGGCTCGGACAGGCGCACCCTGGTGCAACTAATGAAAAACTGTTTTTT.

The rearrangement uses TRBV24-1 and TRBJ2-3, with D tentatively TRBD2 (7 bases). The CDR3 has 17 residues. Germline V gene data show CDR1 as KGHDR and CDR2 as SFDVKD. Deletions cut 3 bases from V and 2 bases from J, with 17 bases between. In nucleotides, the CDR3 is TGTGCCACCAGTGATCGGGGGGCCTTGGGGCCCACAGATACGCAGTATTTT. Translation gives CATSDRGALGPTDTQYF.

The CDR3 sequence: CASSFSVNEQYF. As DNA, the CDR3 is TGTGCCAGCAGTTTCTCAGTGAACGAGCAGTACTTC. The chain couples TRBV12-3 or TRBV12-4 to TRBJ2-7; no reliable D call. The CDR3 extends over 12 amino acids. V shed 3 bases and J shed 5 bases, with 8 bases lying between them.

This clone was detected only once. V and J are TRBV19 and TRBJ2-7, with TRBD1 identical over 9 bases. Trimming at V came to 6 bases and at J to 7 bases, leaving 7 bases not matched to a gene. The CDR3 loop spans 13 amino acids. Per germline, CDR1 LNHDA and CDR2 SQIVND (reference sequence). The CDR3 nucleotides are TGTGCCAGTAGCCAACAGGGGGCGAAGGAGCAGTACTTC. Protein: CASSQQGAKEQYF.

V gene TRBV6-2 or TRBV6-3 combines with J gene TRBJ1-4, with 7 nucleotides matching TRBD1. This CDR3 has 16 residues. Germline V lookup: CDR1 MNHEY, CDR2 SVGEGT. With V trimmed by 2 bases and J by 6 bases, 9 bases remained unmatched. For the CDR3, the DNA is TGTGCCAGCAGTTACGAGACAGGGACCGGGGATGAAAAACTGTTTTTT. Translation: CASSYETGTGDEKLFF.

This chain joins TRBV3-1 (or the pseudogene TRBV3-2) and TRBJ1-3; D uncertain. V was clipped by 4 bases and J by 0 bases, with 7 bases between them. The germline CDR1 and CDR2 sequences are LGHDT and YNNKEL (reference sequence). CDR3 size: 14 residues. CDR3 in amino acids: CASSRASSGNTIYF. The CDR3, as DNA: TGTGCCAGCAGCCGGGCCAGCTCTGGAAACACCATATATTTT.